These 20 T cell receptor beta chains originate from one sample sequenced in a study of shared T cell receptors in the human thymus. The data were produced by immunoSEQ multiplex PCR, yet TCRdb's version contains in-frame clones alone and is incomplete. The sample carries 720,000 or so clones, 70% to 90% recorded once. Another study also made use of these data, one on human thymus T cells.

The sequenced sample consisted of thymocytes. The origin of the receptors is a girl less than two years old with a congenital heart defect.

The chain employs TRBV18 and TRBJ1-3, with D possibly TRBD1 on 6 matching bases. Germline-derived CDR1 and CDR2 are KGHSH and LQKENI. V lost 1 base to trimming and J lost 7 bases, with 20 bases between them. The length of the CDR3 is 17 residues. As DNA, the CDR3 is TGTGCCAGCTCACCACATTGGGGGCCAAATAGGTGGAACACCATATATTTT. Its protein product is CASSPHWGPNRWNTIYF.

This chain uses TRBV6-1 with TRBJ1-5; tentatively, D is TRBD1 (6 bases). V lost 3 bases and J lost 7, with 22 bases in between. The CDR3 totals 17 residues. Looked up from germline, CDR1 is MNHNS and CDR2 is SASEGT. As DNA, the CDR3 is TGTGCCAGCAGTGACCCTCGATTACAGGGTAGGGGGCAGCCCCAGCATTTT. This translates into CASSDPRLQGRGQPQHF.

The V gene is TRBV6-1, the J gene TRBJ1-5; D is unresolved. V lost 9 bases to trimming and J lost 5 bases, with 17 bases between them. Germline assignment: CDR1 MNHNS and CDR2 SASEGT. The CDR3 is 14 residues long. In DNA, the CDR3 is TGTGCCAGTTCGCGGGCGGGGAGGCATCAGCCCCAGCATTTT. Protein product: CASSRAGRHQPQHF.

The genes are TRBV29-1 and TRBJ2-1, with 10 bases that match TRBD1. The V and J ends lost 5 bases and 8 bases, in that order; junction bases with no gene match: 9. The CDR3 sequence is 14 residues long. In germline, CDR1 is SQVTM, CDR2 ANQGSEA. CDR3 in amino acids: CSVLDRGRMYEQFF. The CDR3 DNA follows: TGCAGCGTTCTAGACAGGGGGCGGATGTATGAGCAGTTCTTC.

V and J are TRBV9 and TRBJ1-1, with 7 positions matching TRBD1. Germline V gene data show CDR1 as SGDLS and CDR2 as YYNGEE. The CDR3 length is 15 residues. Trimming at V came to 3 bases and at J to 3 bases, leaving 8 bases not matched to a gene. The CDR3 coding sequence is TGTGCCAGCAGCGCGGGACAGAGGGGCGACACTGAAGCTTTCTTT. Translated, it gives CASSAGQRGDTEAFF.

The chain has TRBV5-1 and TRBJ1-1, with D uncertain. The CDR3 spans 17 residues. V shed 2 bases and J shed 0 bases, with 17 bases lying between them. From germline, CDR1 is SGHRS and CDR2 YFSETQ. CDR3 sequence: CASSFPPGGNMNTEAFF. DNA of the CDR3: TGCGCCAGCAGCTTCCCCCCGGGAGGGAATATGAACACTGAAGCTTTCTTT. The full variable domain, with the rest looked up from reference TRBV5-1 and TRBJ1-1, is KAGVTQTPRYLIKTRGQQVTLSCSPISGHRSVSWYQQTPGQGLQFLFEYFSETQRNKGNFPGRFSGRQFSNSRSEMNVSTLELGDSALYLCASSFPPGGNMNTEAFFGQGTRLTVV.

The J gene is TRBJ1-2, the V gene TRBV9, with 7 bases fitting TRBD1. This CDR3 contains 14 residues. Germline V gene lookup returns CDR1 SGDLS and CDR2 YYNGEE. The V gene end was trimmed by 4 bases and the J gene end by 4 bases; junction bases not matched to a gene: 7. In DNA form, the CDR3 reads TGTGCCAGCAGCCCAGGAGGGGGCGGCTATGGCTACACCTTC. Amino acids: CASSPGGGGYGYTF.

The CDR3 here is CASSPGALGPQHF. For the CDR3, the DNA is TGTGCCAGTTCACCGGGAGCCTTAGGGCCCCAGCATTTT. This chain joins TRBV28 and TRBJ1-5; D gene ambiguous. The CDR3 is 13 amino acids. Trimming removed 9 bases from V and 9 bases from J, with 18 bases in between. CDR1 and CDR2 from the germline V gene are MDHEN and SYDVKM.

V is TRBV19 and J is TRBJ2-3; D is unclear. From germline, CDR1 is LNHDA and CDR2 SQIVND (reference sequence). V was trimmed by 0 bases and J by 2 bases, leaving 27 bases between them. The CDR3 runs to 21 residues. As DNA, the CDR3 is TGTGCCAGTAGTATAGACGCACAAGTGGGCTCGGTTCACCGGTTCACAGATACGCAGTATTTT. This sequence encodes CASSIDAQVGSVHRFTDTQYF.

The chain employs TRBV20-1 and TRBJ2-1, with 12 bases fitting TRBD1. CDR1 is DFQATT and CDR2 is SNEGSKA in the germline V gene (reference sequence). This CDR3 region has 11 residues. V was pared by 6 bases and J by 10 bases, with 1 base of the junction left unmatched. CDR3 residues: CSAGTGGEQFF. The CDR3 nucleotides are TGCAGTGCGGGGACAGGGGGCGAGCAGTTCTTC.

The chain combines TRBV7-3 with TRBJ1-1; tentatively, D is TRBD1 (5 bases). Germline assignment: CDR1 SGHTA and CDR2 FQGTGA. V was trimmed by 0 bases and J by 10 bases, leaving 15 bases between them. This CDR3 has 14 amino acids. The CDR3, as DNA: TGTGCCAGCAGCTTAACGCCAGGGCCGGGCGGAGCTTTCTTT. Translated, it gives CASSLTPGPGGAFF.

A few counts support this clone. V is TRBV29-1 and J is TRBJ1-1, with TRBD1 identical over 8 bases. The CDR3 is 13 residues long. The trim removed 5 bases at V and 8 bases at J, leaving 10 bases unmatched. CDR1 and CDR2 (germline): SQVTM, ANQGSEA. CDR3 sequence (DNA): TGCAGCGTTATACAGGGGGGGGACTTCGAAGCTTTCTTT. This sequence encodes CSVIQGGDFEAFF.

As for this clone: This CDR3 fails to terminate in the conserved phenylalanine or tryptophan, so it likely reflects a read error. The V call is TRBV6-6, the J call TRBJ1-1, with a tentative D call TRBD1 (6 bases). V was cut by 6 bases and J by 2 bases, with 16 bases left in between. The CDR3 has 15 residues. The germline V gene has CDR1 MNHNY and CDR2 SVGAGI (reference sequence). The CDR3 DNA follows: TGTGCCAGCAGGCCTACCCCAGGGGCCAACACTGAAGCTTTCTCT. Amino acid sequence: CASRPTPGANTEAFS.

The chain has TRBV6-1 and TRBJ1-5; D is undetermined. The CDR3 length is 15 residues. V dropped 3 bases and J dropped 4 bases, with 13 bases sitting between them. The germline V gene has CDR1 MNHNS and CDR2 SASEGT. The CDR3 DNA sequence: TGTGCCAGCAGTGAGGGATCCCGGAGGAATCAGCCCCAGCATTTT. It translates to CASSEGSRRNQPQHF.

The genes are TRBV9 and TRBJ1-2, with D unclear. Trimming left V 4 bases short and J 0 bases short, with 10 bases between. The CDR3 extends over 14 amino acids. Germline V gives CDR1 SGDLS, CDR2 YYNGEE. CDR3 in amino acids: CASSPPSTNYGYTF. CDR3 bases: TGTGCCAGCAGCCCCCCCAGTACTAACTATGGCTACACCTTC.

The chain is built from TRBV4-3 and TRBJ2-4, with D perhaps matching TRBD2 (7 bases). V gave up 0 bases and J gave up 9 bases, with 12 bases separating them. Germline CDR1 and CDR2: LGHNA and YSLEER. CDR3 length: 14 residues. CDR3 DNA sequence: TGCGCCAGCAGCCAAGATCGGGGGGCAGTCATTCAGTACTTC. Protein product: CASSQDRGAVIQYF.

The rearrangement uses TRBV6-4 and TRBJ1-1, with D possibly TRBD1 on 5 matching bases. The CDR3 consists of 13 residues. Trimming pared 6 bases from V and 1 base from J, leaving 9 bases between. Germline values: CDR1 MRHNA, CDR2 SNTAGT. The CDR3 here is CASRFTGNTEAFF. CDR3 bases: TGTGCCAGCAGATTCACAGGGAACACTGAAGCTTTCTTT.

The chain joins TRBV28 to TRBJ1-4, with 7 positions matching TRBD1. Germline CDR1 MDHEN, CDR2 SYDVKM. V was clipped by 2 bases and J by 7 bases; unmatched bases: 19. CDR3 length: 19 residues. The CDR3 protein is CASSLPGQGDPFEVEKLFF. CDR3 bases: TGTGCCAGCAGTTTACCGGGGCAGGGGGACCCTTTTGAGGTTGAAAAACTGTTTTTT.

This chain uses TRBV27 with TRBJ1-5; D uncertain. This CDR3 is built from 15 residues. CDR1 MNHEY and CDR2 SMNVEV come from the germline V gene (reference sequence). The germline V and J ends were trimmed by 1 base and 5 bases, with 12 bases remaining between them. The CDR3 reads CASSLWGGYDQPQHF. CDR3 bases: TGTGCCAGCAGTTTATGGGGAGGATACGATCAGCCCCAGCATTTT.

The V gene is TRBV5-4, the J gene TRBJ2-4; 11 nucleotides line up with TRBD1. CDR3 length: 16 amino acids. CDR1 and CDR2 (germline): SGHNT, YYREEE (reference sequence). Unmatched junction bases numbered 8, after V lost 0 bases and J lost 9 bases. DNA for the CDR3: TGTGCCAGCAGCTTGGTTGTCAGGGACAGGGGGGGCATTCAGTACTTC. This codes for CASSLVVRDRGGIQYF.